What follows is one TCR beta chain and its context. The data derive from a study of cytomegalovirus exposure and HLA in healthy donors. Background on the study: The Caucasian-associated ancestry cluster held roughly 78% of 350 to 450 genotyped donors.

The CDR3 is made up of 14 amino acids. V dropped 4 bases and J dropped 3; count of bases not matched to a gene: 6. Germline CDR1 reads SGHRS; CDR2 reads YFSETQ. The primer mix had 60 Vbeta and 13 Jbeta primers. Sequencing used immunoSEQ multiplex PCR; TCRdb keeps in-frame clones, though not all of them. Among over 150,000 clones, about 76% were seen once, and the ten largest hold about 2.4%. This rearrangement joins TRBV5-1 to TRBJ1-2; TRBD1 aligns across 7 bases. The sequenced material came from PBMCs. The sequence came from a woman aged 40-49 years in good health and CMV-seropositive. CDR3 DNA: TGCGCCAGCAGCCGAGGGGGCGAGGACTATGGCTACACCTTC. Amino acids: CASSRGGEDYGYTF.